The 19 T cell receptor beta chains below come from one sample, sequenced in a study of cytomegalovirus exposure and HLA in healthy donors. 60 Vbeta and 13 Jbeta primers were used in PCR. Profiled with immunoSEQ multiplex PCR; TCRdb holds only in-frame clones, not every one. The sample yields 150,000 to 200,000 clones, 9.5% seen once. Sequencing was done on a sample of PBMCs. Receptors originate from a woman aged 30 to 39 in good health and CMV-seropositive.

This clone occurred a few times. In the same sample, other DNA sequences code for this CDR3. The V call is TRBV5-1, the J call TRBJ1-4; D unclear. CDR1 and CDR2 from the germline V gene are SGHRS and YFSETQ. The CDR3 runs to 13 residues. V shed 4 bases and J shed 8 bases, with 12 bases lying between them. The CDR3, as DNA: TGCGCCAGCAGCGTGGCAGAGGAGGAAAAACTGTTTTTT. Residues: CASSVAEEEKLFF.

This clone turned up a few times. This chain links TRBV6-5 with TRBJ2-5; TRBD2 aligns across 13 bases. CDR3 length: 16 residues. Germline V gene data show CDR1 as MNHEY and CDR2 as SVGAGI. Trimming cost V 2 bases and J 5 bases; bases outside gene matches: 5. The CDR3 sequence: CASSYGTSGIRETQYF. Written as DNA, the CDR3 is TGTGCCAGCAGTTACGGGACTAGCGGGATCAGGGAGACCCAGTACTTC.

Note on this clone: The conserved phenylalanine or tryptophan is not found at the CDR3 terminus, so this likely reflects a read error. The chain has TRBV7-9 and TRBJ1-2; the match to TRBD1 covers 7 bases. The CDR3 has 18 residues. CDR1 SEHNR and CDR2 FQNEAQ come from the germline V gene (reference sequence). The J segment lost 0 bases and the V segment lost 5 bases, leaving 15 bases of the junction unmatched. The CDR3 spells CASSPRQGPFLANYGYTV. In DNA form, the CDR3 reads TGTGCCAGCAGCCCGAGACAGGGACCCTTTTTAGCTAACTATGGCTACACCGTC.

This clone was found many times. The chain has TRBV10-2 and TRBJ2-7; 10 nucleotides agree with TRBD2. The CDR3 is 16 amino acids. V lost 5 bases, J lost 6 bases, and 13 bases stayed unmatched. CDR1 and CDR2 from the germline V gene are WSHSY and SAAADI. The CDR3 DNA follows: TGCGCCAGCAGTCGAGCGGGAGGGCCACCACCGTCCGAGCAGTACTTC. Translating gives CASSRAGGPPPSEQYF.

This clone showed up just a few times. As DNA, the CDR3 is TGTGCCAGCAGGGATCCAGGGGTTTCTAATGAAAAACTGTTTTTT. This translates into CASRDPGVSNEKLFF. This chain links TRBV6-6 with TRBJ1-4; D perhaps matches TRBD1 (6 bases). This CDR3 comprises 15 residues. V lost 6 bases and J lost 3, with 14 bases in between. Germline CDR1 and CDR2: MNHNY and SVGAGI (reference sequence).

This sequence joins TRBV27 and TRBJ2-2, with 11 positions matching TRBD2. Germline CDR1 reads MNHEY; CDR2 reads SMNVEV (reference sequence). The CDR3 length is 17 residues. With V trimmed by 2 bases and J by 3 bases, 5 bases remained unmatched. The CDR3, as DNA: TGTGCCAGCAGTTTAGAGCTGGGACTAGCGGACACCGGGGAGCTGTTTTTT. Translation gives CASSLELGLADTGELFF.

The V and J genes are TRBV9 and TRBJ2-7, with 8 bases identical to TRBD2. The J segment lost 3 bases and the V segment lost 1 base, leaving 9 bases of the junction unmatched. This CDR3 spans 16 amino acids. In germline, CDR1 is SGDLS, CDR2 YYNGEE. Here the CDR3 DNA reads TGTGCCAGCAGCGTAATGCCGAGCGGGAGTCGCTACGAGCAGTACTTC. Residues: CASSVMPSGSRYEQYF.

There are a few counts of this clone. The rearrangement joins TRBV6-1 to TRBJ2-3, with D unclear. This CDR3 is built from 14 residues. V was trimmed by 8 bases and J by 0 bases, leaving 12 bases between them. In germline, CDR1 is MNHNS, CDR2 SASEGT. The CDR3 reads CASSLRGSTDTQYF. The CDR3 DNA reads TGTGCCAGCTCCCTCCGCGGAAGCACAGATACGCAGTATTTT.

This clone came up a few times. CDR3: CASREIRGWNSPLHF. CDR3 nucleotides: TGTGCCAGCAGGGAAATCAGGGGCTGGAATTCACCCCTCCACTTT. The V gene is TRBV2, the J gene TRBJ1-6, with D perhaps matching TRBD1 (6 bases). The CDR3 is made up of 15 amino acids. The V end was cut by 6 bases, the J end by 7 bases, with 16 bases between. Germline V lookup: CDR1 SNHLY, CDR2 FYNNEI. The full variable domain, in which reference TRBV2 and TRBJ1-6 provide the parts outside the CDR3, is EPEVTQTPSHQVTQMGQEVILRCVPISNHLYFYWYRQILGQKVEFLVSFYNNEISEKSEIFDDQFSVERPDGSNFTLKIRSTKLEDSAMYFCASREIRGWNSPLHFGNGTRLTVT.

The rearrangement uses TRBV11-2 and TRBJ2-1, with TRBD2 matching over 7 bases. V was clipped by 4 bases and J by 0 bases; unmatched bases: 9. Germline CDR1 and CDR2: SGHAT and FQNNGV. The CDR3 length is 17 residues. The CDR3 bases are TGTGCCAGCAGCTCCCGGTTGGGCGGGAGCTCCTACAATGAGCAGTTCTTC. This codes for CASSSRLGGSSYNEQFF.

V usage is TRBV5-1 and J usage is TRBJ2-2; 8 nucleotides agree with TRBD1. The V gene end was trimmed by 4 bases and the J gene end by 3 bases; junction bases not matched to a gene: 8. Per the germline V gene, CDR1 is SGHRS and CDR2 is YFSETQ. The CDR3 consists of 16 residues. This CDR3 is CASSLQPGQDTGELFF. In nucleotides, the CDR3 is TGCGCCAGCAGCCTACAACCGGGACAGGACACCGGGGAGCTGTTTTTT.

The CDR3 DNA reads TGTGCCAGCAGCTTAGATCTTGGGGGCGGACAGCCCCAGCATTTT. Amino acids: CASSLDLGGGQPQHF. The chain employs TRBV11-2 and TRBJ1-5, with D perhaps TRBD1 (6 bases). V was clipped by 0 bases and J by 7 bases, with 13 bases between them. Looked up from germline, CDR1 is SGHAT and CDR2 is FQNNGV. This CDR3 spans 15 amino acids.

This clone came up a few times. V and J are TRBV11-3 and TRBJ2-7; 8 nucleotides match TRBD1. Per germline, CDR1 SGHNT and CDR2 YENEEA. The CDR3 totals 12 residues. Trimming removed 5 bases from V and 6 bases from J; junction bases left unmatched: 3. CDR3 bases: TGTGCCAGCAGCCGCGGACAGGGCGAGCAGTACTTC. This encodes CASSRGQGEQYF.

This clone was found a few times. J is TRBJ1-4 and V is TRBV25-1; TRBD1 matches 9 bases. J lost 7 bases, V lost 9 bases, and 9 bases had no gene match. Germline CDR1 MGHDK, CDR2 SYGVNS. The CDR3 extends over 14 amino acids. The CDR3 bases are TGTGCCAGTTCCAACAGGGGGCTAGGTGAAAAACTGTTTTTT. Amino acids: CASSNRGLGEKLFF.

This clone was seen a few times. The chain recombines TRBV4-1 with TRBJ2-4; D unresolved. Trimming stripped 1 base from V and 0 bases from J, with 13 bases between. CDR1 is MGHRA, CDR2 YSYEKL, per germline. CDR3 length: 17 residues. The CDR3 DNA reads as TGCGCCAGCAGCCAAGGTCAGTTTTTGCTAGCCAAAAACATTCAGTACTTC. Translating gives CASSQGQFLLAKNIQYF.

This clone was found a few times. V gene TRBV9 combines with J gene TRBJ2-1; D not certain. Per germline, CDR1 SGDLS and CDR2 YYNGEE. The CDR3 is 14 residues long. Deletions cut 3 bases from V and 10 bases from J, with 17 bases between. The CDR3 spells CASSGASEGLEQFF. In DNA, the CDR3 is TGTGCCAGCAGCGGGGCCTCAGAAGGCCTGGAGCAGTTCTTC.

This chain links TRBV29-1 with TRBJ2-4; the D gene is possibly TRBD2 (6 bases). This CDR3 is built from 13 residues. V was cut by 7 bases and J by 7 bases, with 17 bases left in between. The V gene's germline CDR1 is SQVTM and CDR2 ANQGSEA. CDR3 protein: CSATMGGANIQYF. In DNA form, the CDR3 reads TGCAGCGCGACCATGGGAGGTGCCAACATTCAGTACTTC.

V gene TRBV5-6 combines with J gene TRBJ2-1; D might be TRBD2 (6 bases). Trimming cost V 4 bases and J 3 bases, with 11 bases left between them. The germline V gene encodes CDR1 SGHDT and CDR2 YYEEEE. The CDR3 has 14 residues. Here the CDR3 DNA reads TGTGCCAGCAGCCCGGGGACTTTCTACAATGAGCAGTTCTTC. Its protein is CASSPGTFYNEQFF.

This chain links TRBV11-3 with TRBJ2-3, with 7 bases matching TRBD2. This CDR3 is built from 19 residues. The V and J ends lost 5 bases and 0 bases, in that order; junction bases with no gene match: 17. Germline V gives CDR1 SGHNT, CDR2 YENEEA. CDR3 in DNA: TGTGCCAGCAGCACAGGCGTGGGTGGGCGGGAGACAAGCACAGATACGCAGTATTTT. Translating gives CASSTGVGGRETSTDTQYF.